These 17 T cell receptor beta chains share one sample of origin, sequenced in a study of blood T cell repertoires in COVID-19. The method was immunoSEQ multiplex PCR; TCRdb's version includes in-frame clones alone and lacks a portion of them. The table records 75,000 to 90,000 clones, about nine tenths of them present only once. The sample consisted of peripheral blood. Receptors were obtained from a woman between 45 and 60 years old in a cohort sampled during active COVID-19.

This clone was recorded only once. V is TRBV18 and J is TRBJ1-2; 7 nucleotides align to TRBD1. This CDR3 spans 14 amino acids. Germline-derived CDR1 and CDR2 are KGHSH and LQKENI. Losses at the gene ends were 3 bases for V and 2 bases for J; bases not matched to a gene: 3. DNA of the CDR3: TGTGCCAGCTCACCCCAGGGACAGAACTATGGCTACACCTTC. Protein: CASSPQGQNYGYTF.

The count of this clone is one. The CDR3 spells CATSTPTGGGYTF. CDR3 nucleotide sequence: TGTGCCACCAGCACCCCGACAGGGGGTGGCTACACCTTC. The gene calls are TRBV15 and TRBJ1-2; TRBD1 aligns across 9 bases. The V and J ends lost 4 bases and 7 bases, in that order; junction bases with no gene match: 4. Germline-derived CDR1 and CDR2 are LNHNV and YYDKDF (reference sequence). This CDR3 has 13 residues.

The CDR3 protein is CASSAGTGVQETQYF. The CDR3 DNA reads TGCGCCAGCAGCGCCGGGACAGGGGTCCAAGAGACCCAGTACTTC. The chain uses TRBV5-1 and TRBJ2-5; 10 bases agree with TRBD1. Germline CDR1 SGHRS, CDR2 YFSETQ. CDR3 size: 15 residues. V lost 4 bases, J lost 1 base, and 4 bases stayed unmatched.

The CDR3 here is CAWSRGQGLTEAFF. For the CDR3, the DNA is TGTGCCTGGAGTAGAGGTCAGGGGCTCACTGAAGCTTTCTTT. V gene TRBV30 combines with J gene TRBJ1-1; perhaps TRBD1 as D (6 bases). Trimming left V 2 bases short and J 4 bases short, with 14 bases between. The CDR3 contains 14 residues. The germline CDR1 and CDR2 sequences are GTSNPN and SVGIG (reference sequence).

This sequence joins TRBV3-1 (or the pseudogene TRBV3-2) and TRBJ1-3, with D uncertain. The V gene lost 3 bases and the J gene lost 3 bases, with 6 bases spanning the gap. Germline V lookup: CDR1 LGHDT, CDR2 YNNKEL (reference sequence). This CDR3 comprises 13 residues. The CDR3 DNA reads as TGTGCCAGCAGCCAGAGGGTTGGAAACACCATATATTTT. The encoded protein is CASSQRVGNTIYF.

The chain joins TRBV19 to TRBJ2-5; D unclear. Per germline, CDR1 LNHDA and CDR2 SQIVND (reference sequence). There are 14 residues in the CDR3. Trimming left V 1 base short and J 4 bases short, with 10 bases between. The CDR3 reads CASSIGSNGETQYF. The CDR3 DNA reads TGTGCCAGTAGTATAGGTTCCAACGGAGAGACCCAGTACTTC. Together with reference TRBV19 and TRBJ2-5, the CDR3 gives the full variable domain: DGGITQSPKYLFRKEGQNVTLSCEQNLNHDAMYWYRQDPGQGLRLIYYSQIVNDFQKGDIAEGYSVSREKKESFPLTVTSAQKNPTAFYLCASSIGSNGETQYFGPGTRLLVL.

The chain has TRBV27 and TRBJ1-1; TRBD1 is a possible D gene (5 bases). The CDR3 covers 16 residues. The V and J ends lost 5 bases and 0 bases respectively, with 16 bases between them. Germline CDR1 reads MNHEY; CDR2 reads SMNVEV (reference sequence). CDR3 DNA sequence: TGTGCCAGCAGTCGAGACTGGGGCTACATGAACACTGAAGCTTTCTTT. It is translated as CASSRDWGYMNTEAFF.

The V call is TRBV12-3 or TRBV12-4, the J call TRBJ1-5; D ambiguous. The V end was cut by 3 bases, the J end by 6 bases, with 6 bases between. The CDR3 spans 12 residues. The CDR3 DNA is TGTGCCAGCAGTTTCGGGTTTCAGCCCCAGCATTTT. This encodes CASSFGFQPQHF.

CDR3 residues: CASGGQGMETQYF. The CDR3 DNA reads TGTGCCAGCGGGGGACAGGGGATGGAGACCCAGTACTTC. The chain recombines TRBV5-4 with TRBJ2-5; 10 nucleotides agree with TRBD1. Germline trimming cut 7 bases from V and 5 bases from J; bases unmatched to any gene: 5. From germline, CDR1 is SGHNT and CDR2 YYREEE (reference sequence). This CDR3 has 13 amino acids.

This clone came up once. This chain links TRBV20-1 with TRBJ2-7; D might be TRBD1 (5 bases). The germline V gene encodes CDR1 DFQATT and CDR2 SNEGSKA (reference sequence). The V end lost 6 bases, the J end lost 5 bases, and 11 bases lay between the germline ends. The CDR3 totals 11 residues. DNA for the CDR3: TGCAGTGCGGGGCAGGGAAACGAGCAGTACTTC. Translating gives CSAGQGNEQYF.

This chain joins TRBV19 and TRBJ1-6, with D unresolved. This CDR3 spans 14 amino acids. Germline CDR1 and CDR2: LNHDA and SQIVND (reference sequence). Deletions cut 3 bases from V and 7 bases from J, with 10 bases between. The CDR3 reads CASSMDSGNSPLHF. The CDR3 bases are TGTGCCAGTAGTATGGACTCGGGGAATTCACCCCTCCACTTT.

The chain links TRBV2 to TRBJ2-2; unclear D gene. The V end lost 3 bases, the J end lost 0 bases, and 5 bases lay between the germline ends. Germline V gene sequence: CDR1 SNHLY, CDR2 FYNNEI. This CDR3 is built from 14 residues. This CDR3 reads CASSDQSNTGELFF. The CDR3 bases are TGTGCCAGCAGTGACCAATCGAACACCGGGGAGCTGTTTTTT.

The V call is TRBV3-1 (or the pseudogene TRBV3-2), the J call TRBJ2-7; 8 positions agree with TRBD1. This CDR3 has 15 residues. Germline trimming cut 3 bases from V and 5 bases from J; bases unmatched to any gene: 9. CDR1 is LGHDT and CDR2 is YNNKEL in the germline V gene (reference sequence). CDR3 DNA sequence: TGTGCCAGCAGCCAGGATTTGGACAGGGCCAACGAGCAGTACTTC. Translation gives CASSQDLDRANEQYF.

The chain joins TRBV28 to TRBJ2-1; possibly TRBD2 for D (5 bases). Germline V gene lookup returns CDR1 MDHEN and CDR2 SYDVKM. The ends were cut back, 6 bases at V and 4 bases at J, with 16 bases in the middle. The CDR3 is 15 amino acids. CDR3 loop: CASSVPGFEYNEQFF. In nucleotides, the CDR3 is TGTGCCAGCAGCGTGCCGGGGTTTGAGTACAATGAGCAGTTCTTC.

This chain joins TRBV11-2 and TRBJ2-2; D is unresolved. The V end was cut by 2 bases, the J end by 4 bases, with 5 bases between. This CDR3 is built from 13 residues. CDR1 is SGHAT and CDR2 is FQNNGV in the germline V gene. This chain's CDR3 is CASSLSGTGELFF. The CDR3 DNA sequence: TGTGCCAGCAGCTTATCGGGCACCGGGGAGCTGTTTTTT.

The chain recombines TRBV19 with TRBJ2-2; TRBD2 aligns across 10 bases. The CDR3 totals 16 residues. The germline gives CDR1 LNHDA, CDR2 SQIVND (reference sequence). V dropped 6 bases and J dropped 5; count of bases not matched to a gene: 9. The CDR3 region is CASSTLSGRITGELFF. CDR3 coding DNA: TGTGCCAGTAGCACTCTTAGCGGGAGGATAACCGGGGAGCTGTTTTTT.

The genes are TRBV4-1 and TRBJ2-5, with a possible D match to TRBD1 (6 bases). CDR1 is MGHRA, CDR2 YSYEKL, per germline. Trimming left V 1 base short and J 4 bases short, with 19 bases between. The CDR3 is 17 residues long. The CDR3 region is CASSQVPWTAGGETQYF. In DNA form, the CDR3 reads TGCGCCAGCAGCCAAGTTCCTTGGACAGCCGGAGGAGAGACCCAGTACTTC.